The rows below give T cell receptor beta chains drawn from one sample of a study of blood T cell repertoires in COVID-19. The protocol was immunoSEQ multiplex PCR, while the TCRdb copy is restricted to in-frame clones and leaves out a portion. The table includes more than 85,000 clones, about 86% detected once. Sequenced: PBMCs or T cells enriched from blood (not recorded which). These receptors were collected from a woman aged 45-65 years who had recovered from COVID-19. Both conserved end residues are part of each CDR3. Each record gives: D gene, V gene, clone size, J gene, CDR3 DNA, CDR3 protein. A D gene is named only where the DNA matches it firmly. The size field is filled for only some rows; it gives once, few, many or a size class.

>.|TRBV18|.|TRBJ2-5
TGTGCCAGCTCCCAGGGTGGGGAGACCCAGTACTTC
CASSQGGETQYF
>TRBD1|TRBV7-9|.|TRBJ1-2
TGTGCCAGCAGCTTGGGACAGGGATATGGCTACACCTTC
CASSLGQGYGYTF
>TRBD2|TRBV6-5|few|TRBJ2-7
TGTGCCAGCAGCGTCCCGGGACTAGCGGGAACAGAGCAGTACTTC
CASSVPGLAGTEQYF
>TRBD2|TRBV5-1|.|TRBJ2-2
TGCGCCAGCGCGACCTTAGCGGGAGGGGGAAACACCGGGGAGCTGTTTTTT
CASATLAGGGNTGELFF
>TRBD1|TRBV27|.|TRBJ2-2
TGTGCCAGCACCTTGGTAGCTCTCCGGGACAGGGGGGACGGGGAGCTGTTTTTT
CASTLVALRDRGDGELFF
>TRBD2|TRBV2|.|TRBJ2-7
TGTGCCAGCAGACCCGACGGGAGGCGGGAGCAGTACTTC
CASRPDGRREQYF
>TRBD1|TRBV20-1|medium-sized|TRBJ1-5
TGCAGTGCTAGTCCGACAGGGAGTGGGAGCAATCAGCCCCAGCATTTT
CSASPTGSGSNQPQHF
>.|TRBV6-5|.|TRBJ1-1
TGTGCCAGCAGTCCCCCGGGGATCCGGAGGACTGAAGCTTTCTTT
CASSPPGIRRTEAFF
>.|TRBV4-1|.|TRBJ2-7
TGCGCCAGCAGCCAAGTGCTTCGACTTGGAGGAACAAACTACGAGCAGTACTTC
CASSQVLRLGGTNYEQYF
>.|TRBV7-9|once|TRBJ1-4
TGTGCCAGCAGCTCGGGACAAGTGCGCGAAAAACTGTTTTTT
CASSSGQVREKLFF
>.|TRBV5-6|.|TRBJ2-3
TGTGCCAGCAGCTTGAGAACAGGGTGGGGTACAGATACGCAGTATTTT
CASSLRTGWGTDTQYF
>TRBD2|TRBV15|.|TRBJ2-3
TGTGCCACCAGCAGTTTTCTCGCGGGGGGGCCTTTTTCCCAGGATACGCAGTATTTT
CATSSFLAGGPFSQDTQYF
>.|TRBV28|.|TRBJ2-7
TGTGCCAGCAGCTTCCTCTACGAGCAGTACTTC
CASSFLYEQYF
>.|TRBV28|.|TRBJ1-5
TGTGCCAGCAACCTGGACAGAGACAATCAGCCCCAGCATTTT
CASNLDRDNQPQHF
>TRBD2|TRBV10-3|few|TRBJ2-2
TGTGCCATCAGTCGCGGGCAGGGGACTAGCGAGGGCGGGGAGCTGTTTTTT
CAISRGQGTSEGGELFF
>TRBD1|TRBV19|.|TRBJ1-5
TGTGCCAGTAGTAGGGACAGGGGCGGAAATCAGCCCCAGCATTTT
CASSRDRGGNQPQHF
>TRBD2|TRBV2|.|TRBJ2-3
TGTGCCAGCGTCGGGACTAGCGGGGATTACACAGATACGCAGTATTTT
CASVGTSGDYTDTQYF
>TRBD1|TRBV9|.|TRBJ1-2
TGTGCCAGCAGCGCCCGAGGACAGGGCGACTATGGCTACACCTTC
CASSARGQGDYGYTF
>TRBD1|TRBV5-1|.|TRBJ2-7
TGCGCCAGCAGTAGGGACAGGGGGTCCTACGAGCAGTACTTC
CASSRDRGSYEQYF
>TRBD2|TRBV24-1|.|TRBJ2-1
TGTGCCACCAGTGATATCGGACTAGCGGGAGCCAATGAGCAGTTCTTC
CATSDIGLAGANEQFF
>TRBD2|TRBV19|.|TRBJ2-7
TGTGCCAGTAGTCTGGGACTAAACTCCTACGAGCAGTACTTC
CASSLGLNSYEQYF
>TRBD2|TRBV7-3|.|TRBJ2-5
TGTGCCAGCAGCCAGAGCGGGGCATACCAAGAGACCCAGTACTTC
CASSQSGAYQETQYF
>.|TRBV19|many|TRBJ1-1
TGTGCCAGTAGTTTGACAGGTAACACTGAAGCTTTCTTT
CASSLTGNTEAFF
>TRBD1|TRBV5-1|.|TRBJ1-3
TGCGCCAGCAGCTTGGGGGACAGAGAAACTGGAAACACCATATATTTT
CASSLGDRETGNTIYF